The table lists the clone carrying this T cell receptor beta chain with a few counts. Antigen unknown. The 5'RACE method, run with constant-segment primers, produced TCR alpha and TCR beta cDNA libraries (carrying sample barcodes and UMIs). TCRdb ran MiXCR on the 5' RACE reads and lists one entry per CDR3 protein. The table has 450,000 to 650,000 distinct CDR3 sequences, about a sixth seen once; the top ten hold approximately 12%. The sample is drawn from a study of T-cell memory formation after mild COVID-19. About the research overall: Most TCR clusters belonged to a single donor.

CDR3 length equals 16 residues. CDR1 is MNHEY and CDR2 is SVGAGI in the germline V gene. V shed 5 bases, J shed 4 bases, and the junction held 7 bases outside the gene matches. Overall study results and limits: Researchers report contracting CD4+ clones mostly in CM and EM, with CD8+ clones in EMRA.

The clonotype originates from an adult woman who had mild COVID-19 (a few samples of this study predate the infection). Cell type and time point are not known. The material sequenced was PBMCs or a T cell subset sorted from them (not recorded which). This rearrangement joins TRBV6-5 to TRBJ2-1; 11 nucleotides match TRBD2. For the CDR3, the DNA is TGTGCCAGCAGTCCACTAGCGGGAGCGACGTACAATGAGCAGTTCTTC. Encoded protein: CASSPLAGATYNEQFF.